This entry features one T cell receptor beta chain sequence. Its antigen remains unidentified. One end of the junction varies from germline; a read error may be responsible. The CDR3 runs 19 residues. The source of the sample is a study of CD8 T cells in Susac syndrome. The T cells that were sequenced for TCR beta were CD8+ and CD4+ cells from blood. Negative isolation yielded the CD8+ and CD4+ T cells, while FACS enriched the TEMRA cells. A quantity of about 0.5 to 1 ug RNA underwent reverse transcription using random hexamers. Amplification of TCR beta CDR3 spanned 54 Vbeta and 13 Jbeta via immunoSEQ multiplex PCR. MiXCR was run by TCRdb on the immunoSEQ multiplex PCR reads, yielding one entry per CDR3 protein. Found here are about 430,000 distinct CDR3 sequences, 75% to 90% of them singletons; the top ten hold roughly 0.11%. General study findings and limits: The study conceded that its TCR sequencing and HLA analysis involved relatively few individuals.

The genes are TRBV12-3 or TRBV12-4 and TRBJ2-1; D call uncertain. The sequence was collected from a human donor with multiple sclerosis. Input material: CD8+ T cells from PBMCs. CDR3 DNA: TGTGCCAGCAGTCAAACCTCACTACAAGTCCCGAGCTCCTGCAATGAGCAGTTCTTC. It encodes CASSQTSLQVPSSCNEQFF.